The T cell receptor (beta chain) under discussion was sequenced for a study of identical twins. V lost 3 bases and J 0 bases, leaving 12 bases between the germline ends. The CDR3 has 14 amino acids. Germline lookup yields CDR1 DFQATT and CDR2 SNEGSKA (reference sequence). Carrying unique molecular identifiers, the cDNA also gained a universal primer site through template switching. TCRdb reanalysed the 5' RACE reads using MiXCR and keeps one entry per CDR3 protein. This sample has about 660,000 distinct CDR3 sequences, with more than 6.5% found just once. Separately, the same data were catalogued under a study of yellow fever vaccine responses in identical twins.

The receptor's source is a woman aged 18-29 years in good health. The specimen was PBMCs. The chain joins TRBV20-1 to TRBJ2-7; a weak D match, TRBD1 (5 bases). CDR3: CSARGDSSSYEQYF. The CDR3 nucleotides read TGCAGTGCTAGGGGCGACAGCAGCTCCTACGAGCAGTACTTC.